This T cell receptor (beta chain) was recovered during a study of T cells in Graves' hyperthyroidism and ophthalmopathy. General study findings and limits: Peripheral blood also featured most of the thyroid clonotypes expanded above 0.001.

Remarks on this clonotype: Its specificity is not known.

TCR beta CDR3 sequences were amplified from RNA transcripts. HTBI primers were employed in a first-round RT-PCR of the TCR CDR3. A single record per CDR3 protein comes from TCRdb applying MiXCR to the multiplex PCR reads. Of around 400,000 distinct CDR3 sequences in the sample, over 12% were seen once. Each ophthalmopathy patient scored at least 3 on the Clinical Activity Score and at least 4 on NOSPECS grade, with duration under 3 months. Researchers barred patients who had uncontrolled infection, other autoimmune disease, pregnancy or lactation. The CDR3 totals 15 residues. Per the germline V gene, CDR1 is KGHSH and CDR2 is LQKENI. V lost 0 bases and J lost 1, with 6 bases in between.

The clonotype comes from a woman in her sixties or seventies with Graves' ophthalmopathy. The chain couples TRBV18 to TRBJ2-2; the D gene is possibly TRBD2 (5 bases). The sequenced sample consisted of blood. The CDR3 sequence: CASSPPGVNTGELFF. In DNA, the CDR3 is TGTGCCAGCTCACCACCGGGAGTGAACACCGGGGAGCTGTTTTTT.